The rows below give T cell receptor beta chains drawn from one sample of a study of blood T cell repertoires in COVID-19. Some clones are missing from TCRdb's copy, which holds only in-frame ones; the method was immunoSEQ multiplex PCR. The table records around 72,000 clones, approximately 85% of them present only once. Sequencing was carried out using peripheral blood. The receptors here all came from a man aged 50 or older with acute or convalescent COVID-19. The CDR3 runs from the conserved cysteine through the conserved F or W. The D gene is left open where the match is weak.

j_call,v_call,d_call,cdr3_aa
TRBJ2-3,TRBV7-2,TRBD2,CASSFFGTSGGGQYF
TRBJ1-2,TRBV28,TRBD1,CASSPLTGGDYGYTF
TRBJ2-5,TRBV19,-,CASSRTRGFQETQYF
TRBJ2-7,TRBV25-1,TRBD1,CASSDWTGINEQYF
TRBJ1-2,TRBV6-5,-,CASMANNYGYTF
TRBJ1-6,TRBV5-1,TRBD1,CASSSTGTVNSPLHF
TRBJ2-2,TRBV24-1,TRBD1,CATSDKGTGNTGELFF
TRBJ2-5,TRBV12-3/TRBV12-4,-,CASRDQGRETQYF
TRBJ2-7,TRBV5-1,-,CASSLLESYEQYF
TRBJ2-3,TRBV5-1,TRBD2,CASSLGLRGATTDTQYF
TRBJ2-1,TRBV3-1/TRBV3-2,-,CASSRGRSGYEQFF
TRBJ2-6,TRBV5-4,-,CASTTRAGGANVLTF
TRBJ2-7,TRBV29-1,TRBD1,CSVGQGYPYEQYF
TRBJ1-2,TRBV9,TRBD1,CASTPRGQGRNGYTF
TRBJ2-3,TRBV6-5,TRBD2,CASSYSRAGGTDTQYF
TRBJ1-5,TRBV9,-,CASSQTQSNQPQHF
TRBJ2-3,TRBV15,TRBD1,CATGRDRDSTDTQYF
TRBJ2-2,TRBV18,TRBD2,CASSPPSSGGTGELFF
TRBJ2-3,TRBV18,TRBD1,CASSRRDSTTDTQYF
TRBJ2-5,TRBV6-2/TRBV6-3,-,CASSYFQKTQYF
TRBJ1-5,TRBV24-1,-,CATSPPGEQPQHF
TRBJ2-7,TRBV2,-,CASGRDFYEQYF
TRBJ2-1,TRBV7-7,-,CASSAATGSNNEQFF
TRBJ1-5,TRBV5-1,TRBD1,CASSPGQGSQPQHF
TRBJ1-1,TRBV3-1/TRBV3-2,-,CASTQGGAAEAFF
TRBJ2-7,TRBV6-2/TRBV6-3,TRBD1,CASSTGQHKYF
TRBJ2-3,TRBV25-1,-,CASSDGSGGRSTDTQYF
TRBJ2-6,TRBV6-1,-,CASSEWGRNSGANVLTF